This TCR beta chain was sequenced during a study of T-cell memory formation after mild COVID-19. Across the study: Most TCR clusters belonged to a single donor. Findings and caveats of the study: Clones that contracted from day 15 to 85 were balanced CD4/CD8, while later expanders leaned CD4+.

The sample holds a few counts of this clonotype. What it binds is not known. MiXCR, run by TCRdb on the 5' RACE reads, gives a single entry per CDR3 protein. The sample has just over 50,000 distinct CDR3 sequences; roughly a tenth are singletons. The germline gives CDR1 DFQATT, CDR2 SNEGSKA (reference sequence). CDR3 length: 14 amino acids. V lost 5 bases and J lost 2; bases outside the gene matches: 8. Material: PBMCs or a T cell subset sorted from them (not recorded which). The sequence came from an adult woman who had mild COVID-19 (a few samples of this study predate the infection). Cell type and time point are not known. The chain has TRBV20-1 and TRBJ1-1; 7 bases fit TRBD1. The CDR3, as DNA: TGCAGTGCTTTCTTCAGGGGGGGAAACACTGAAGCTTTCTTT. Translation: CSAFFRGGNTEAFF.